Each of the 11 T cell receptor beta chains below was sequenced from the same sample in a study of blood T cell repertoires in COVID-19. Using immunoSEQ multiplex PCR, the repertoire was profiled, and TCRdb retains in-frame clones only, with some absent. The table has 50,000 to 55,000 clones, 80% to 90% seen once. Specimen: peripheral blood. These receptors all stem from a man aged 45 to 65 with acute or convalescent COVID-19.

This clone was counted once. The chain has TRBV19 and TRBJ2-2; D is undetermined. The CDR3 has 14 residues. Germline V CDR1 and CDR2: LNHDA, SQIVND (reference sequence). Trimming stripped 4 bases from V and 0 bases from J, with 6 bases between. CDR3 DNA sequence: TGTGCCAGTAGTAGCGACACGAACACCGGGGAGCTGTTTTTT. Translating gives CASSSDTNTGELFF.

CDR3 sequence: CASSPPSQGARTEAFF. In DNA, the CDR3 is TGTGCCAGCTCACCACCGTCTCAGGGGGCGCGGACTGAAGCTTTCTTT. The V call is TRBV18, the J call TRBJ1-1, with 8 bases matching TRBD1. V lost 0 bases, J lost 5 bases, and 8 bases stayed unmatched. The germline V gene has CDR1 KGHSH and CDR2 LQKENI. CDR3 length: 16 amino acids.

This chain joins TRBV18 and TRBJ1-5, with D possibly being TRBD1 (6 bases). CDR3 length: 15 amino acids. Trimming stripped 5 bases from V and 3 bases from J, with 14 bases between. Germline CDR1 is KGHSH and CDR2 is LQKENI. The CDR3 DNA reads as TGTGCCAGCTCAAGAACACCAGGGGACAATCAGCCCCAGCATTTT. Amino acids: CASSRTPGDNQPQHF. Filled out from reference TRBV18 and TRBJ1-5, the complete variable domain reads NAGVMQNPRHLVRRRGQEARLRCSPMKGHSHVYWYRQLPEEGLKFMVYLQKENIIDESGMPKERFSAEFPKEGPSILRIQQVVRGDSAAYFCASSRTPGDNQPQHFGDGTRLSIL.

The chain employs TRBV19 and TRBJ2-7; 7 bases agree with TRBD1. The CDR3 contains 15 residues. CDR1 LNHDA and CDR2 SQIVND come from the germline V gene (reference sequence). V dropped 5 bases and J dropped 2; count of bases not matched to a gene: 9. CDR3 in amino acids: CASSGRYGTAYEQYF. CDR3 nucleotide sequence: TGTGCCAGTAGTGGGAGATACGGGACAGCCTACGAGCAGTACTTC.

This chain connects TRBV6-5 to TRBJ1-1; a weak D match, TRBD1 (6 bases). Germline lookup yields CDR1 MNHEY and CDR2 SVGAGI. The CDR3 runs to 14 residues. V was clipped by 10 bases and J by 1 base, with 16 bases between them. This CDR3 is CATIPPTGNTEAFF. The CDR3, as DNA: TGTGCCACCATCCCCCCGACAGGGAACACTGAAGCTTTCTTT.

The chain is built from TRBV28 and TRBJ1-3, with D possibly TRBD1 on 6 matching bases. Trimming stripped 8 bases from V and 1 base from J, with 12 bases between. The CDR3 length is 14 residues. Germline-derived CDR1 and CDR2 are MDHEN and SYDVKM. DNA of the CDR3: TGTGCCAGCCGCCATACAGGGTCTGGAAACACCATATATTTT. Translation gives CASRHTGSGNTIYF.

This sequence joins TRBV7-8 and TRBJ2-1, with 9 nucleotides matching TRBD1. Germline lookup yields CDR1 SGHVS and CDR2 FQNEAQ. CDR3 size: 16 residues. J lost 3 bases, V lost 1 base, and 4 bases had no gene match. CDR3 sequence reads: CASSLGTGGFYNEQFF. For the CDR3, the DNA is TGTGCCAGCAGCTTAGGCACAGGGGGCTTCTACAATGAGCAGTTCTTC.

V gene TRBV19 combines with J gene TRBJ1-3; D is unclear. V shed 5 bases and J shed 2 bases, with 7 bases lying between them. The CDR3 totals 13 residues. CDR1 is LNHDA, CDR2 SQIVND, per germline (reference sequence). The CDR3: CASSQQPGNTIYF. The DNA of the CDR3 is TGTGCCAGTAGTCAACAGCCTGGAAACACCATATATTTT.

This chain joins TRBV10-3 and TRBJ1-1, with TRBD1 identical over 8 bases. The length of the CDR3 is 13 residues. V shed 6 bases, J shed 5 bases, and the junction held 5 bases outside the gene matches. The germline V gene has CDR1 ENHRY and CDR2 SYGVKD. The CDR3 region is CAIRQGGGTEAFF. Written as DNA, the CDR3 is TGTGCCATCAGACAGGGGGGAGGGACTGAAGCTTTCTTT.

This chain connects TRBV7-9 to TRBJ1-2; D remains unclear. Germline loops: CDR1 SEHNR, CDR2 FQNEAQ (reference sequence). CDR3 length equals 13 residues. Between the trimmed V and J ends, which lost 1 base and 7 bases, there was a span of 10 bases. The CDR3 sequence is CASSLESRAGYTF. CDR3 coding DNA: TGTGCCAGCAGCTTAGAGTCGAGGGCTGGCTACACCTTC.

This chain links TRBV6-1 with TRBJ1-2; D is unresolved. Germline V CDR1 and CDR2: MNHNS, SASEGT. The germline V and J ends were trimmed by 2 bases and 0 bases, with 7 bases remaining between them. The CDR3 totals 14 residues. The CDR3 DNA reads as TGTGCCAGCAGTGAATTGGCAACTAACTATGGCTACACCTTC. It translates to CASSELATNYGYTF.